The 24 T cell receptor beta chains below were found in one sample sequenced in a study of blood T cell repertoires in COVID-19. Produced via immunoSEQ multiplex PCR; TCRdb's table is partial and in-frame only. Counted here are under 250,000 clones, more than 75% occurring once; the ten biggest clones make up more than 1.5%. Sequencing used PBMCs or T cells enriched from blood (not recorded which). These receptors were obtained from a man aged 40-49 years who had recovered from COVID-19.

The rearrangement uses TRBV15 and TRBJ1-2; D unclear. With 0 bases removed from V and 5 bases from J, the gap between germline ends came to 10 bases. CDR3 length: 14 amino acids. Germline CDR1 is LNHNV and CDR2 is YYDKDF (reference sequence). The CDR3, as DNA: TGTGCCACCAGCAGAGACAGACTAGGGTATGGCTACACCTTC. Protein: CATSRDRLGYGYTF. Full variable domain (rest looked up from reference TRBV15 and TRBJ1-2): DAMVIQNPRYQVTQFGKPVTLSCSQTLNHNVMYWYQQKSSQAPKLLFHYYDKDFNNEADTPDNFQSRRPNTSFCFLDIRSPGLGDTAMYLCATSRDRLGYGYTFGSGTRLTVV.

Only one count was recorded for this clone. The chain joins TRBV2 to TRBJ1-6; the D gene is possibly TRBD1 (5 bases). CDR3 length: 13 residues. CDR1 SNHLY and CDR2 FYNNEI come from the germline V gene. V was trimmed by 2 bases and J by 10 bases, leaving 9 bases between them. Written as DNA, the CDR3 is TGTGCCAGCAGTGAATTAGGGGAATCACCCCTCCACTTT. Its translation: CASSELGESPLHF.

The rearrangement uses TRBV6-2 or TRBV6-3 and TRBJ2-1; 7 nucleotides agree with TRBD2. The CDR3 sequence is 16 residues long. Germline trimming cut 6 bases from V and 4 bases from J; bases unmatched to any gene: 12. Germline CDR1 is MNHEY and CDR2 is SVGEGT. CDR3 in DNA: TGTGCCAGCAGCCCGGGGCGAGCGGGGACTTACAATGAGCAGTTCTTC. This encodes CASSPGRAGTYNEQFF.

This chain links TRBV5-6 with TRBJ1-2; TRBD1 matches 12 bases. CDR3 size: 16 residues. Germline V gene sequence: CDR1 SGHDT, CDR2 YYEEEE. V dropped 4 bases and J dropped 5; count of bases not matched to a gene: 9. The CDR3 DNA follows: TGTGCCAGCAGCCCCATGGGGACAGGGGGCGGGTATGGCTACACCTTC. Translating it yields CASSPMGTGGGYGYTF.

This clone was observed once. The chain couples TRBV6-2 or TRBV6-3 to TRBJ2-2; D remains unclear. Trimming took 2 bases from V and 7 from J, leaving 8 bases between them. From germline, CDR1 is MNHEY and CDR2 SVGEGT. There are 13 residues in the CDR3. CDR3 sequence: CASSYAVLGELFF. CDR3 sequence (DNA): TGTGCCAGCAGTTACGCGGTCCTCGGGGAGCTGTTTTTT.

This chain uses TRBV27 with TRBJ1-5; TRBD1 is a possible D gene (6 bases). The germline V and J ends were trimmed by 6 bases and 8 bases, with 20 bases remaining between them. Looked up from germline, CDR1 is MNHEY and CDR2 is SMNVEV (reference sequence). The CDR3 has 15 amino acids. The CDR3 is CASRSGGGSGKPQHF. CDR3 sequence (DNA): TGTGCCAGCAGGAGTGGGGGGGGCTCTGGAAAGCCCCAGCATTTT.

J is TRBJ2-3 and V is TRBV18, with D possibly being TRBD1 (7 bases). The CDR3 contains 15 residues. The V end was cut by 0 bases, the J end by 5 bases, with 12 bases between. CDR1 is KGHSH, CDR2 LQKENI, per germline. In nucleotides, the CDR3 is TGTGCCAGCTCACCACCGTCAGGGGGAGGAGATACGCAGTATTTT. Translated: CASSPPSGGGDTQYF.

V and J are TRBV5-4 and TRBJ1-4; 7 bases map to TRBD1. The V gene end was trimmed by 4 bases and the J gene end by 6 bases; junction bases not matched to a gene: 9. The CDR3 contains 15 residues. Germline lookup yields CDR1 SGHNT and CDR2 YYREEE (reference sequence). CDR3 DNA sequence: TGTGCCAGCAGCCCTGGGACAGTAGTTTATGAAAAACTGTTTTTT. This encodes CASSPGTVVYEKLFF.

The CDR3 sequence is CASSYTGKDTEAFF. The CDR3 DNA reads TGTGCCAGCAGTTACACCGGGAAAGACACTGAAGCTTTCTTT. The rearrangement joins TRBV6-2 or TRBV6-3 to TRBJ1-1; D gene ambiguous. Germline loops: CDR1 MNHEY, CDR2 SVGEGT. This CDR3 has 14 amino acids. Trimming left V 2 bases short and J 3 bases short, with 10 bases between.

The gene calls are TRBV30 and TRBJ2-5; D is ambiguous. The CDR3 is 11 amino acids. Germline V gene lookup returns CDR1 GTSNPN and CDR2 SVGIG (reference sequence). The V gene lost 0 bases and the J gene lost 3 bases, with 2 bases spanning the gap. The CDR3: CAWSVKETQYF. The CDR3 DNA reads TGTGCCTGGAGTGTCAAAGAGACCCAGTACTTC.

V is TRBV6-5 and J is TRBJ1-2; D remains ambiguous. The CDR3 loop spans 12 amino acids. Germline CDR1 is MNHEY and CDR2 is SVGAGI. V shed 5 bases and J shed 8 bases, with 12 bases lying between them. As DNA, the CDR3 is TGTGCCAGCAGTCAACACGAATTGGGCTACACCTTC. It encodes CASSQHELGYTF.

The chain couples TRBV4-2 to TRBJ2-5, with 8 bases that match TRBD2. The CDR3 length is 17 residues. Germline lookup yields CDR1 LGHNA and CDR2 YNFKEQ. J lost 0 bases, V lost 2 bases, and 8 bases had no gene match. CDR3 DNA sequence: TGTGCCAGCAGCCAAAATTCGGGGGGGACGTACCAAGAGACCCAGTACTTC. Residues: CASSQNSGGTYQETQYF.

V is TRBV4-1 and J is TRBJ2-2; TRBD1 agrees at 10 bases. Trimming took 3 bases from V and 1 from J; bases not matched to a gene: 5. Looked up from germline, CDR1 is MGHRA and CDR2 is YSYEKL. The CDR3 sequence is 17 residues long. This CDR3 reads CASSHPRDRGNTGELFF. The CDR3 bases are TGCGCCAGCAGCCACCCCCGGGACAGGGGGAACACCGGGGAGCTGTTTTTT.

This clone came up a few times. This chain uses TRBV21-1 with TRBJ1-1. TRBV21-1 is marked as a pseudogene. This CDR3 region has 13 residues. This CDR3 is CASTPPSGHRAFF. In DNA, the CDR3 is TGTGCCAGCACCCCACCTAGCGGACATCGAGCTTTCTTT.

This clone occurred once. The rearrangement uses TRBV6-2 or TRBV6-3 and TRBJ1-1; D ambiguous. CDR3 length equals 13 residues. V lost 1 base, J lost 8 bases, and 11 bases lay in between. Germline V gene lookup returns CDR1 MNHEY and CDR2 SVGEGT. CDR3 nucleotides: TGTGCCAGCAGTTACTTCAGAGGCCTGGAAGCTTTCTTT. Its protein product is CASSYFRGLEAFF.

The rearrangement uses TRBV2 and TRBJ2-3, with D unresolved. This CDR3 has 14 amino acids. The germline V gene encodes CDR1 SNHLY and CDR2 FYNNEI. The V and J ends lost 4 bases and 1 base respectively, with 9 bases between them. The CDR3: CASSARHGTDTQYF. The DNA of the CDR3 is TGTGCCAGCAGTGCTAGGCACGGCACAGATACGCAGTATTTT.

V gene TRBV11-3 combines with J gene TRBJ2-2, with TRBD2 matching over 10 bases. The CDR3 extends over 18 amino acids. J was trimmed by 4 bases and V by 5 bases; bases with no gene match: 13. The germline V gene encodes CDR1 SGHNT and CDR2 YENEEA. The CDR3 DNA is TGTGCCAGCAGCGTCACAGCTCTAGCGGGGGTTTTCACCGGGGAGCTGTTTTTT. Its protein product is CASSVTALAGVFTGELFF. The variable domain in full, with the rest retrieved from reference TRBV11-3 and TRBJ2-2, is EAGVVQSPRYKIIEKKQPVAFWCNPISGHNTLYWYLQNLGQGPELLIRYENEEAVDDSQLPKDRFSAERLKGVDSTLKIQPAELGDSAVYLCASSVTALAGVFTGELFFGEGSRLTVL.

The rearrangement uses TRBV10-3 and TRBJ2-5; 7 bases line up with TRBD2. V lost 9 bases and J lost 0; bases outside the gene matches: 13. This CDR3 region has 16 residues. CDR1 and CDR2 (germline): ENHRY, SYGVKD. This CDR3 reads CAIESRDLADQETQYF. The CDR3 DNA is TGTGCCATTGAATCCCGGGATCTAGCGGACCAAGAGACCCAGTACTTC.

The chain recombines TRBV5-4 with TRBJ1-2; D possibly corresponds to TRBD1 (6 bases). Germline V lookup: CDR1 SGHNT, CDR2 YYREEE (reference sequence). This CDR3 has 14 amino acids. Trimming cost V 4 bases and J 4 bases, with 14 bases left between them. CDR3 nucleotide sequence: TGTGCCAGCAGCCCCCGGGGGGCTGGCTATGGCTACACCTTC. Its translation is CASSPRGAGYGYTF.

As DNA, the CDR3 is TGTGCCAGCAGTTTTTCCGAGGGCGGTGGCTACACCTTC. Amino acids: CASSFSEGGGYTF. The rearrangement links TRBV27 to TRBJ1-2; D unresolved. The CDR3 consists of 13 residues. Germline V CDR1 and CDR2: MNHEY, SMNVEV (reference sequence). V was trimmed by 3 bases and J by 7 bases, leaving 12 bases between them.

The rearrangement joins TRBV29-1 to TRBJ2-7; 12 bases align to TRBD1. Germline-derived CDR1 and CDR2 are SQVTM and ANQGSEA. CDR3 length equals 15 residues. V lost 3 bases, J lost 4 bases, and 7 bases stayed unmatched. CDR3 amino acids: CSVDSRDRGRYEQYF. For the CDR3, the DNA is TGCAGCGTTGACTCCCGGGACAGGGGGCGATACGAGCAGTACTTC.

As for this clone: Other DNA sequences of this sample code for an identical CDR3. The V call is TRBV7-9, the J call TRBJ2-7; D unclear. The CDR3 contains 13 residues. The V gene's germline CDR1 is SEHNR and CDR2 FQNEAQ (reference sequence). V was cut by 3 bases and J by 2 bases, with 8 bases left in between. CDR3 loop: CASSLRGTYEQYF. CDR3 nucleotides: TGTGCCAGCAGCTTGAGAGGTACCTACGAGCAGTACTTC.

V and J are TRBV6-5 and TRBJ1-1; no clear D gene. CDR3 length: 16 amino acids. The germline gives CDR1 MNHEY, CDR2 SVGAGI. The germline V and J ends were trimmed by 0 bases and 0 bases, with 11 bases remaining between them. This CDR3 is CASSYSGVRMNTEAFF. The CDR3 coding sequence is TGTGCCAGCAGTTACTCCGGGGTGAGAATGAACACTGAAGCTTTCTTT.

The rearrangement uses TRBV4-3 and TRBJ2-7, with D maybe TRBD2 (5 bases). The CDR3 totals 15 residues. Germline loops: CDR1 LGHNA, CDR2 YSLEER. V lost 0 bases to trimming and J lost 0 bases, with 9 bases between them. CDR3 sequence: CASSQEPSYSYEQYF. For the CDR3, the DNA is TGCGCCAGCAGCCAAGAACCTAGCTACTCCTACGAGCAGTACTTC.